These 2 T cell receptor beta chains share one sample of origin, sequenced in a study of T cells in Graves' hyperthyroidism and ophthalmopathy. The CDR3 regions of TCR beta were amplified from RNA transcripts. HTBI primers were employed in a first-round RT-PCR of the TCR CDR3. Each CDR3 protein is one row after TCRdb ran MiXCR on the multiplex PCR reads. Here the sample spans around 560,000 distinct CDR3 sequences, approximately 15% being singletons. Sequencing used blood. The receptors come from a woman aged 18 to 35 with Graves' hyperthyroidism.

This clonotype was seen at least ten times. The V gene is TRBV20-1, the J gene TRBJ2-7; TRBD2 agrees at 8 bases. Germline V lookup: CDR1 DFQATT, CDR2 SNEGSKA (reference sequence). This CDR3 has 14 residues. J gave up 1 base and V 0 bases, and 2 bases lay outside the gene matches. CDR3 in amino acids: CSAREGTRSYEQYF. DNA for the CDR3: TGCAGTGCTAGAGAAGGGACTAGGTCCTACGAGCAGTACTTC.

This chain links TRBV15 with TRBJ2-4; 7 nucleotides align to TRBD1. From germline, CDR1 is LNHNV and CDR2 YYDKDF (reference sequence). The CDR3 has 13 residues. Trimming removed 3 bases from V and 6 bases from J; junction bases left unmatched: 2. The CDR3 protein is CATSSNRGNIQYF. CDR3 sequence (DNA): TGTGCCACCAGCAGTAACAGGGGAAACATTCAGTACTTC. Full variable domain (outside the CDR3, taken from reference TRBV15 and TRBJ2-4): DAMVIQNPRYQVTQFGKPVTLSCSQTLNHNVMYWYQQKSSQAPKLLFHYYDKDFNNEADTPDNFQSRRPNTSFCFLDIRSPGLGDTAMYLCATSSNRGNIQYFGAGTRLSVL.